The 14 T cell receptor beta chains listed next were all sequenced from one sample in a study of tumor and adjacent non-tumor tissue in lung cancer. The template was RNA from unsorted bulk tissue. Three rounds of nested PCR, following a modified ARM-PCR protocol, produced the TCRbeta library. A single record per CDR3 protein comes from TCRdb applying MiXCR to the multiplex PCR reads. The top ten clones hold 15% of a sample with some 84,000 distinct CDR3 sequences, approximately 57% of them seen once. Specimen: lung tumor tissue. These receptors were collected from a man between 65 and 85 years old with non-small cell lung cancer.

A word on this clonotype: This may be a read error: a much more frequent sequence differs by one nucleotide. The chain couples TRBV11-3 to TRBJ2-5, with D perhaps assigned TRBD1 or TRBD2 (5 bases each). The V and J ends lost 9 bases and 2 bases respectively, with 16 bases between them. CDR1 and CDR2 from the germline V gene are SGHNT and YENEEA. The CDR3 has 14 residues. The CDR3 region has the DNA TGTGCCAGAAACTACTCGGGGCGGCAAGAGACCCAGTACTTC. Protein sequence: CARNYSGRQETQYF.

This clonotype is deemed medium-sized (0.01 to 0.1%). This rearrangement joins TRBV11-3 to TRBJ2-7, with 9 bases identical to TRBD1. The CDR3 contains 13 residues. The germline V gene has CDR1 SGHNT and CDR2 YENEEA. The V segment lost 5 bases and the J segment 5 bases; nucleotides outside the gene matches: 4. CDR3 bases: TGTGCCAGCAGCGCTACAGGGGGCCACGAGCAGTACTTC. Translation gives CASSATGGHEQYF.

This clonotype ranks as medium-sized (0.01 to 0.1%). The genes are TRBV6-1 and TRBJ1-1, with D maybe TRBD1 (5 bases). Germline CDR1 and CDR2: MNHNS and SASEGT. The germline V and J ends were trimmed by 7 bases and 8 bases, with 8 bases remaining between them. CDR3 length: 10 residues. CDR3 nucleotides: TGTGCCAGCACATACAGGGAAGCTTTCTTT. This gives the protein CASTYREAFF.

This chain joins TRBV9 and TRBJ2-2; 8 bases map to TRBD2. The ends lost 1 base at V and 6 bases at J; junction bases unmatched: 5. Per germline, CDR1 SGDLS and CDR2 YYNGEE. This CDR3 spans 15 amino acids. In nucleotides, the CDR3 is TGTGCCAGCAGCGTAAGCGGGAGTGGGTCCGGGGAGCTGTTTTTT. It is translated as CASSVSGSGSGELFF.

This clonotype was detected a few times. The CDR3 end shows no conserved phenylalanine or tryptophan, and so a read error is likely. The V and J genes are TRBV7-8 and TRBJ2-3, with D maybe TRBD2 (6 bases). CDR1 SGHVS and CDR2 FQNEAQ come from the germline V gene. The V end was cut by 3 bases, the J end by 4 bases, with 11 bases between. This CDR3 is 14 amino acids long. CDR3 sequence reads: CASSFSGSSDTQYL. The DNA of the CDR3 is TGTGCCAGCAGCTTCTCCGGGAGCTCAGATACGCAGTATCTT.

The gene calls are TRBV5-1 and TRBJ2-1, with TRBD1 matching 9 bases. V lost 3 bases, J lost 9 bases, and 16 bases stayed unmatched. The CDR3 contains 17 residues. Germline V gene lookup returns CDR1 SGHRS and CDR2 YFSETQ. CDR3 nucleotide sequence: TGCGCCAGCAGCTCAGATACAGGGGGCGTGGGATGCGGTGAGCAGTTCTTC. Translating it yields CASSSDTGGVGCGEQFF.

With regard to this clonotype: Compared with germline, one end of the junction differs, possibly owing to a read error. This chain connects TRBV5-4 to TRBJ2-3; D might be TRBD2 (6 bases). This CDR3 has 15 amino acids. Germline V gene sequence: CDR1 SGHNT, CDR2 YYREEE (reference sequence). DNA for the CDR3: TGTGCCAGCAGCTCGTTCGCGGGGTTGGTAGATACACAGTATTTT. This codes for CASSSFAGLVDTQYF.

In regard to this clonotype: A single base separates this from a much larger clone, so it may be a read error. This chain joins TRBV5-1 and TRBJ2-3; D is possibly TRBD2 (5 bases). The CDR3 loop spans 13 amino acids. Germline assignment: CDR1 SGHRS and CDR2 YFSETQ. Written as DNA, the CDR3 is TGCGTCAGCGGCCGGGCAGGCGCAGATACGCAGTATTTT. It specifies CVSGRAGADTQYF.

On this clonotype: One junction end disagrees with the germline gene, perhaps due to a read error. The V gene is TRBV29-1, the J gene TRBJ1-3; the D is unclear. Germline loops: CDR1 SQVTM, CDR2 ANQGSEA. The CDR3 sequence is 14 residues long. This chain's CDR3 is CSVGSGVTRNTIYF. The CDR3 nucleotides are TGCAGCGTTGGGTCTGGAGTAACCCGAAACACAATATATTTT. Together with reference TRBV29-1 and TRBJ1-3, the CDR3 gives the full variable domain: SAVISQKPSRDICQRGTSLTIQCQVDSQVTMMFWYRQQPGQSLTLIATANQGSEATYESGFVIDKFPISRPNLTFSTLTVSNMSPEDSSIYLCSVGSGVTRNTIYFGEGSWLTVV.

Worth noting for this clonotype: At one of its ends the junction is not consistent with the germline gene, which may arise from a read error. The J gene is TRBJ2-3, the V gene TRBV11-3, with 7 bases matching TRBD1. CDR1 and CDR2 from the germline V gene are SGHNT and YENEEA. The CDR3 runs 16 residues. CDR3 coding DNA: TGTGCCAGCAGCCCGGGACAGACAAAATACGCAGATACGCAGTATTTC. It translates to CASSPGQTKYADTQYF.

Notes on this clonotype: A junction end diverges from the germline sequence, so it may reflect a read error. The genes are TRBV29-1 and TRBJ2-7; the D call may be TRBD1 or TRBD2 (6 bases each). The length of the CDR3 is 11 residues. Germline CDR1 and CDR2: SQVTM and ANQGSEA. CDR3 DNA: TGCAACGTTGAGCCGGGGGCCGAGCAGTACTTC. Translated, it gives CNVEPGAEQYF.

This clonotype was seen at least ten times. This CDR3 reads CASRNGGRVEQYF. The CDR3 DNA is TGTGCCAGCAGAAACGGGGGACGAGTCGAGCAGTACTTC. V usage is TRBV28 and J usage is TRBJ2-7, with D tentatively TRBD2 (6 bases). This CDR3 is built from 13 residues. Germline-derived CDR1 and CDR2 are MDHEN and SYDVKM. The V end was cut by 6 bases, the J end by 6 bases, with 15 bases between.

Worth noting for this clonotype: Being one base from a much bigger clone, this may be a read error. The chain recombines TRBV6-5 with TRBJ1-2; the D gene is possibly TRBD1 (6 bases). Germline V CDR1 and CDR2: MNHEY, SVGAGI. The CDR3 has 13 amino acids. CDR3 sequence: CGSSYGDTYGYTF. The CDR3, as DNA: TGTGGCAGCAGTTACGGGGACACCTATGGCTACACCTTC.

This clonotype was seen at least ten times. The CDR3: CAIMAGGNHEQYF. CDR3 coding DNA: TGTGCCATCATGGCAGGGGGAAACCACGAGCAGTACTTC. The V gene is TRBV10-3, the J gene TRBJ2-7; 7 bases align to TRBD1. V shed 7 bases and J 5 bases; nucleotides not matched to a gene: 8. CDR3 length: 13 residues. From germline, CDR1 is ENHRY and CDR2 SYGVKD.